The rows below give T cell receptor beta chains drawn from one sample of a study of T-cell memory formation after mild COVID-19. TCRdb reanalysed the 5' RACE reads using MiXCR and keeps one entry per CDR3 protein. The sample shows 110,000 to 150,000 distinct CDR3 sequences, around 14% of them seen only once. Sequences were obtained from PBMCs or a T cell subset sorted from them (not recorded which). The receptor set was obtained from an adult woman who had mild COVID-19 (a few samples of this study predate the infection). Cell type and time point are not known. CDR3s include the opening cysteine and the closing phenylalanine or tryptophan. The order of the fields is V gene, J gene, D gene, clone size, CDR3 protein, CDR3 DNA. D genes are given only for firm matches. Clone size is shown for a subset of rows, as once, few, many or a class of expanded clone.

>TRBV6-2/TRBV6-3|TRBJ1-2|.|many
CASSYVSGNAYGYTF
TGTGCCAGCAGTTACGTGTCAGGGAACGCCTATGGCTACACCTTC
>TRBV7-9|TRBJ1-2|TRBD1|.
CASSLRGTVLGGYTF
TGTGCCAGCAGCTTACGAGGGACAGTCTTGGGAGGCTACACCTTC
>TRBV2|TRBJ2-5|.|.
CASSEITGHQETQYF
TGTGCCAGCAGTGAAATTACAGGCCATCAAGAGACCCAGTACTTC
>TRBV15|TRBJ1-1|.|.
CATSTARGTEAFF
TGTGCCACCAGCACGGCCCGGGGCACTGAAGCTTTCTTT
>TRBV7-9|TRBJ1-1|TRBD1|.
CASSPFQGQGELNTEAFF
TGTGCCAGCAGCCCATTTCAGGGACAGGGGGAATTGAACACTGAAGCTTTCTTT
>TRBV20-1|TRBJ2-1|.|.
CSARSRAYNEQFF
TGCAGTGCTAGATCCAGGGCATACAATGAGCAGTTCTTC
>TRBV9|TRBJ2-1|TRBD2|.
CASGPGGGAGEQFF
TGTGCCAGCGGGCCCGGCGGGGGGGCGGGTGAGCAGTTCTTC
>TRBV4-1|TRBJ1-2|.|.
CASSQSQGPGGYTF
TGCGCCAGCAGCCAGTCACAGGGACCCGGTGGCTACACCTTC
>TRBV9|TRBJ2-1|TRBD2|few
CASSLSSGRVNNEQFF
TGTGCCAGCAGCCTCTCTAGCGGGAGGGTGAACAATGAGCAGTTCTTC
>TRBV20-1|TRBJ1-2|TRBD1|once
CSARDRDRGGYGYTF
TGCAGTGCTAGAGACCGGGACAGGGGGGGTTATGGCTACACCTTC